This T cell receptor (beta chain) was retrieved from a study of T cells in women clearing cervical HPV infection. About the research overall: Control women cleared a single incident HPV16 infection within 12 months. Case blood drawn at lesion detection; control blood after infection cleared. Cases' blood sampling followed lesion detection by median approximately 150 days (90 to 200). Broader study findings: TRBV6-7 relative abundance averaged roughly 0.1% in cases and roughly 0.17% in controls.

Germline V gene lookup returns CDR1 SGHAT and CDR2 FQNNGV. The CDR3 has 15 amino acids. J lost 4 bases, V lost 2 bases, and 4 bases had no gene match. Comment on this clone: No antigen is known for it. Read data end 3 residues before the CDR3 end; the end is taken from the germline J gene.

Only in-frame clones appear in the TCRdb table, and some are missing; sequencing was by immunoSEQ multiplex PCR. The listing records approximately 35,000 clones. The source material was blood buffy coat. The source is a woman aged 18 to 69 with a cervical HPV16 infection that either progressed to CIN3+ or cleared (not recorded which). J is TRBJ2-5 and V is TRBV11-2; 10 bases align to TRBD2. Partial CDR3 DNA: TGTGCCAGCAGCTTAAGCGGGAGGGCCGTAGAGACC. It is translated as CASSLSGRAVET. The whole CDR3 protein reads CASSLSGRAVETQYF.